The clone carrying this T cell receptor (beta chain) is medium-sized by share. Antigen unknown. Study findings and constraints: Tumor memory CD4+ T cell TCR gene usage was found to cluster with blood and lymph node memory CD4+ cells and with lymph node naive CD4+ cells.

Germline V gene lookup returns CDR1 SGHTA and CDR2 FQGNSA. The CDR3 spans 13 residues. V shed 6 bases, J shed 5 bases, and the junction held 4 bases outside the gene matches. Full-length variable regions came from constant-region reverse primers plus semi-nested Nested Universal Primer A PCR. From the 5' RACE reads, TCRdb called clonotypes with MiXCR, one entry per CDR3 protein. The table lists about 8,900 distinct CDR3 sequences, 25% to 30% of them singletons. The gene calls are TRBV7-2 and TRBJ1-1; TRBD1 matches 9 bases. Sequencing input: naive CD4+ T cells sorted from a lymph node. Subset here: naive CD4+ T cells, CD4+CD45RA+CD25-. The sequence derives from a female donor with breast cancer. The CDR3 DNA follows: TGTGCCAGCAGAACACAGGGGGCGACTGAAGCTTTCTTT. Translation: CASRTQGATEAFF.